A single sample gave rise to the 8 T cell receptor beta chains below, sequenced in a study of blood T cell repertoires in COVID-19. Measured with immunoSEQ multiplex PCR; TCRdb has only the in-frame clones, and not every one. The profile covers around 200,000 clones, with approximately 80% appearing a single time and about 14% taken by the ten largest. The source material was peripheral blood. All receptors derive from a man in his fifties who had recovered from COVID-19.

The chain uses TRBV30 and TRBJ2-7, with 7 nucleotides matching TRBD2. The CDR3 runs 16 residues. CDR1 and CDR2 (germline): GTSNPN, SVGIG (reference sequence). V trimming: 8 bases; J trimming: 3 bases; junction bases outside the gene matches: 19. In DNA form, the CDR3 reads TGTGCCGGTGGTAAGGAGCGGGGACCGGCCAACTACGAGCAGTACTTC. Encoded protein: CAGGKERGPANYEQYF.

The chain links TRBV30 to TRBJ1-5; weak D call: TRBD1 (5 bases). CDR3 length: 14 amino acids. Germline lookup yields CDR1 GTSNPN and CDR2 SVGIG (reference sequence). V was cut by 4 bases and J by 6 bases, with 16 bases left in between. The CDR3 nucleotides are TGTGCCTGGAACCAAGGGACTCCTCGTCAGCCCCAGCATTTT. Protein: CAWNQGTPRQPQHF. The variable domain in full, with the rest retrieved from reference TRBV30 and TRBJ1-5, is SQTIHQWPATLVQPVGSPLSLECTVEGTSNPNLYWYRQAAGRGLQLLFYSVGIGQISSEVPQNLSASRPQDRQFILSSKKLLLSDSGFYLCAWNQGTPRQPQHFGDGTRLSIL.

This rearrangement joins TRBV7-9 to TRBJ2-1; the D is unclear. Germline CDR1 reads SEHNR; CDR2 reads FQNEAQ (reference sequence). V lost 1 base, J lost 7 bases, and 8 bases lay in between. The CDR3 totals 13 residues. DNA for the CDR3: TGTGCCAGCAGCTTAGGGTACCGGAATGAGCAGTTCTTC. It yields the protein CASSLGYRNEQFF. The full variable domain, with the rest looked up from reference TRBV7-9 and TRBJ2-1, is DTGVSQNPRHKITKRGQNVTFRCDPISEHNRLYWYRQTLGQGPEFLTYFQNEAQLEKSRLLSDRFSAERPKGSFSTLEIQRTEQGDSAMYLCASSLGYRNEQFFGPGTRLTVL.

A single count supports this clone. The J gene is TRBJ1-1, the V gene TRBV7-2; D uncertain. The germline CDR1 and CDR2 sequences are SGHTA and FQGNSA. The CDR3 loop spans 13 amino acids. V was cut by 2 bases and J by 4 bases, with 8 bases left in between. CDR3 protein: CASSLMVSTEAFF. CDR3 nucleotide sequence: TGTGCCAGCAGCTTAATGGTCAGCACTGAAGCTTTCTTT.

This clone was seen only a few times. The chain joins TRBV4-1 to TRBJ2-7; D possibly corresponds to TRBD1 (6 bases). V lost 6 bases and J 0 bases, leaving 12 bases between the germline ends. The CDR3 extends over 14 amino acids. Germline CDR1 and CDR2: MGHRA and YSYEKL. The CDR3 sequence: CASSGQSSSYEQYF. In nucleotides, the CDR3 is TGCGCCAGCAGTGGACAGTCGAGCTCCTACGAGCAGTACTTC.

J is TRBJ2-1 and V is TRBV27; 9 bases align to TRBD2. The germline gives CDR1 MNHEY, CDR2 SMNVEV (reference sequence). The V segment lost 2 bases and the J segment 8 bases; nucleotides outside the gene matches: 7. This CDR3 has 15 residues. This CDR3 is CASSLGLAGSYEQFF. In DNA form, the CDR3 reads TGTGCCAGCAGTTTAGGGCTAGCGGGGTCTTATGAGCAGTTCTTC.

This clone was detected ten times or more. This sequence joins TRBV27 and TRBJ1-5; D call uncertain. Germline V gene data show CDR1 as MNHEY and CDR2 as SMNVEV (reference sequence). Trimming took off 5 bases at V and 0 bases at J, with 11 bases between the two ends. The CDR3 extends over 15 amino acids. This CDR3 reads CASSPSGYSNQPQHF. The DNA for the CDR3 is TGTGCCAGCAGTCCTTCAGGATATAGCAATCAGCCCCAGCATTTT.

This chain connects TRBV3-1 (or the pseudogene TRBV3-2) to TRBJ2-5; perhaps TRBD1 as D (5 bases). V shed 0 bases and J shed 4 bases, with 12 bases lying between them. Per the germline V gene, CDR1 is LGHDT and CDR2 is YNNKEL (reference sequence). The CDR3 loop spans 15 amino acids. The CDR3 loop reads CASSQDVGRGETQYF. The CDR3 coding sequence is TGTGCCAGCAGCCAAGATGTGGGTAGGGGAGAGACCCAGTACTTC.